This TCR beta chain appears in the sequencing data of a study of blood T cell repertoires in COVID-19 (dated by TCRdb to 2020 to 2022). In the study overall: Samples from collaborators originated in the United States, Italy and Spain and spanned both the acute and convalescent phases of COVID-19. The material from the prospective study consisted of cDNA or gDNA derived from T cells, B-cell-depleted T cells, or PBMCs. The dataset comprised deeply sampled blood TCRbeta repertoires from subjects exposed to, actively infected with, or recovered from COVID-19. The repertoires were released in a freely available public database intended as a resource for research on the immune response to SARS-CoV-2. The samples were drawn from the first 160 participants of the ongoing ImmuneRACE study and from over a thousand subjects provided by 6 global collaborators. A de-identified subject ID, COVID-19 status, age in years and sex were almost always included in the sample metadata. Where HLA class I and class II types were available, the types were taken from metadata supplied by the sample provider, not from assay-based typing. Results and caveats for the whole study, not just this receptor: Clinical and demographic metadata were provided uncurated, with the amount varying by source and participant.

TCRbeta CDR3 regions were amplified from genomic DNA by means of the immunoSEQ Assay, a bias-controlled multiplex PCR. The source study handled its data this way. The number of nucleated cells in each sample was estimated from the amplification of reference gene primers within the assay. To quantify the absolute abundance of each unique TCRbeta CDR3 rearrangement, sequence reads were collapsed and filtered. For each sample, productive Simpson clonality was calculated as the square root of Simpson's diversity index over productive rearrangements. Sourced from immuneACCESS, this table was stored by TCRdb with only in-frame sequences that have V and J called. A share of the clones is absent; for the studies checked, an unresolved V gene accounts for under half, and the remainder has no known explanation. That table supplies the V and J calls and clone size; D and trimming were determined from the DNA. The sample table shows fewer than 350,000 clones, and 75% to 90% are seen once. Of the sample, 1.5% to 2% is held by the ten largest clones.

Participants in the prospective study were enrolled through a virtual design, were aged about 18 to 100 years, and lived in approximately 24 United States geographic areas. Cohort assignment in the prospective study relied on participant-reported clinical history from a screening survey and a study questionnaire. For ImmuneRACE Cohort 3, a participant was defined as recovered based on two consecutive negative NP/OP PCR tests, clearance by a healthcare professional, or resolution of symptoms. In the prospective study, whole blood, serum and a nasopharyngeal or oropharyngeal swab were collected from each participant by mobile phlebotomists. Over a roughly 2-month period, participants in the prospective study had the option of providing additional blood draws and questionnaires. Blood samples from the prospective study were shipped frozen or at room temperature prior to DNA extraction. Details on this clone: The target of this receptor is not known. Per-base qualities were not stored, and no clone one base away is much larger.

V is trimmed back by 6 bases and J by 4 bases, and the junction contains 12 bases that no gene match accounts for. Taken from the germline V gene, the CDR1 and CDR2 loops are SGHRS and YFSETQ. The CDR3 spans 15 residues, from the cysteine through the phenylalanine. This entry keeps only the CDR3 DNA: 45 bases, framed from base 1. Input material: PBMCs or T cells enriched from blood (not recorded which). The sequence came from a woman between 40 and 50 years old who had recovered from COVID-19. The sequence joins TRBV5-1 to TRBJ2-5, and 7 junction bases match TRBD1. The nucleotide sequence is TGCGCCAGCACCCGAAGACAGGGAGAGGGAGAGACCCAGTACTTC. Its protein reads: CASTRRQGEGETQYF.